This TCR beta chain comes out of a study of cytomegalovirus exposure and HLA in healthy donors. Whole-study findings and limits: Many donors carried some public TCRs, although rarity characterized most TCR sequences. Most of the TCR beta V segments (in an earlier analysis) were productive either about 90% or about 30% of the time. The study flagged about 160 TCR beta chains as cytomegalovirus-associated.

Worth noting for this clone: Its antigen remains unidentified.

A multiplex PCR was run with 60 Vbeta primers and 13 Jbeta primers. TCRdb keeps only in-frame clones here, not all; method: immunoSEQ multiplex PCR. The sample carries 130,000 or so clones, approximately 75% recorded once. Sequencing was carried out using PBMCs. The clonotype comes from a man in his forties in good health and CMV-seronegative.

The CDR3 nucleotides read TGTGCCAGCAGAACCCCAACTAGCGGGCTTTACAATGAGCAGTTCTTC. Amino acids: CASRTPTSGLYNEQFF. This chain uses TRBV28 with TRBJ2-1, with 9 bases identical to TRBD2. Per the germline V gene, CDR1 is MDHEN and CDR2 is SYDVKM. The ends lost 6 bases at V and 4 bases at J; junction bases unmatched: 10. This CDR3 has 16 amino acids.